The clone carrying this T cell receptor (beta chain) showed up many times. Its antigen is still unknown. This specimen belongs to a study of T cells in Graves' hyperthyroidism and ophthalmopathy. Study outcomes and limitations: The model made its ophthalmopathy prediction, and onset followed a median around 6.5 months later.

There were TCR beta CDR3 regions amplified from RNA transcripts. When the TCR CDR3 underwent first-round RT-PCR, the HTBI primer set was used. TCRdb recomputed calls from the multiplex PCR reads with MiXCR, one row per CDR3 protein. This sample has under 700,000 distinct CDR3 sequences, with more than 45% found just once. The germline V gene has CDR1 SQVTM and CDR2 ANQGSEA. This CDR3 comprises 11 residues. The V and J ends lost 6 bases and 7 bases respectively, with 12 bases between them. The patients, who ranged from 18 to 65 in age, presented with newly diagnosed hyperthyroidism lasting under 2 months.

The sample was peripheral blood or thyroid tissue (not recorded which). The V gene is TRBV29-1, the J gene TRBJ1-2, with a possible D match to TRBD1 (6 bases). The TCR comes from a woman aged 18-29 years with Graves' hyperthyroidism. The CDR3 nucleotides are TGCAGCGTCCGACAGGAGACTGGCTACACCTTC. Encoded protein: CSVRQETGYTF.